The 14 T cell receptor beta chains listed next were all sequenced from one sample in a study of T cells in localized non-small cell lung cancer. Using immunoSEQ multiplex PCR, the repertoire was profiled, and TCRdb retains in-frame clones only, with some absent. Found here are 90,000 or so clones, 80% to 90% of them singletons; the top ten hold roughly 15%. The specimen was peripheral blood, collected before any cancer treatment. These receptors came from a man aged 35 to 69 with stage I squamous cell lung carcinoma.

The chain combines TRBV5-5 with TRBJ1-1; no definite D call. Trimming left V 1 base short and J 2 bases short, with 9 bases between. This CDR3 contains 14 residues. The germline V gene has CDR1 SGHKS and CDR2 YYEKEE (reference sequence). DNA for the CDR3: TGTGCCAGCAGCTTGAGAGAGGGCAACACTGAAGCTTTCTTT. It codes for CASSLREGNTEAFF.

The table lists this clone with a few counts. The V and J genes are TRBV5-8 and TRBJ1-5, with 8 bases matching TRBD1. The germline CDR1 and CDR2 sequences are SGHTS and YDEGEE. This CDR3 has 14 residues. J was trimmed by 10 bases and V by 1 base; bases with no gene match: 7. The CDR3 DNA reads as TGTGCCAGCAGCTTGAACAGGGGGAGTAGCCCCCAGCATTTT. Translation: CASSLNRGSSPQHF. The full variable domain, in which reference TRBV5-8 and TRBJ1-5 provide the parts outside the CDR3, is EAGVTQSPTHLIKTRGQQATLRCSPISGHTSVYWYQQALGLGLQFLLWYDEGEERNRGNFPPRFSGRQFPNYSSELNVNALELEDSALYLCASSLNRGSSPQHFGDGTRLSIL.

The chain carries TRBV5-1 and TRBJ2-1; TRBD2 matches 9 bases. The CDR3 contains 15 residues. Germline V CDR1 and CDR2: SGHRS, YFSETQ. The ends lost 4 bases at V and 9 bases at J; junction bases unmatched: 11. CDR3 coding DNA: TGCGCCAGCAGCCGAATTAGCGGGGGAGCCTTTGAGCAGTTCTTC. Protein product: CASSRISGGAFEQFF.

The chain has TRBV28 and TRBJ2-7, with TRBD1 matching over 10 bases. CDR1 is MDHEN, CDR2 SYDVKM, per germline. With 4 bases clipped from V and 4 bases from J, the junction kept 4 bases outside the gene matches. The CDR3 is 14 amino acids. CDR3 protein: CASSSGDRGYEQYF. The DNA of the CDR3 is TGTGCCAGCAGTTCTGGGGACAGGGGTTACGAGCAGTACTTC.

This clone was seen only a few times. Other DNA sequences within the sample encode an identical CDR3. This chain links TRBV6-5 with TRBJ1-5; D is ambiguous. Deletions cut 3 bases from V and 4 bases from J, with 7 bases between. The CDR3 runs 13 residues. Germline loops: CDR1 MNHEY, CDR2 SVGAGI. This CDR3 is CASSYSRNQPQHF. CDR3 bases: TGTGCCAGCAGTTATAGCAGGAATCAGCCCCAGCATTTT.

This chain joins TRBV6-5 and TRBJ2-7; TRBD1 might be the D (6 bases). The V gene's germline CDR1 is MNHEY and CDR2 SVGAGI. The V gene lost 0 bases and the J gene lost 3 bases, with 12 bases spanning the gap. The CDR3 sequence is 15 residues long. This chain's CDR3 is CASSYSATGNYEQYF. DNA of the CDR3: TGTGCCAGCAGTTACTCGGCAACAGGGAACTACGAGCAGTACTTC.

The CDR3 here is CASRAGTTNTEAFF. The CDR3 bases are TGTGCCAGCAGAGCCGGGACAACGAACACTGAAGCTTTCTTT. The V gene is TRBV6-1, the J gene TRBJ1-1; possible D gene TRBD1, 6 bases. The CDR3 is 14 amino acids. V lost 6 bases and J lost 1, with 12 bases in between. From germline, CDR1 is MNHNS and CDR2 SASEGT.

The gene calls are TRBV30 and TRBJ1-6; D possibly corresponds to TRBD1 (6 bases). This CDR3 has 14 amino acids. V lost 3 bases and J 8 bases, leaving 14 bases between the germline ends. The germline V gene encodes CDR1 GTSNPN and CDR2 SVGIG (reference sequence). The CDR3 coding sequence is TGTGCCTGGAGCCTAGGGGGGGGCCATTCACCCCTCCACTTT. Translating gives CAWSLGGGHSPLHF. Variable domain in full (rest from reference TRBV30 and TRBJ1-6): SQTIHQWPATLVQPVGSPLSLECTVEGTSNPNLYWYRQAAGRGLQLLFYSVGIGQISSEVPQNLSASRPQDRQFILSSKKLLLSDSGFYLCAWSLGGGHSPLHFGNGTRLTVT.

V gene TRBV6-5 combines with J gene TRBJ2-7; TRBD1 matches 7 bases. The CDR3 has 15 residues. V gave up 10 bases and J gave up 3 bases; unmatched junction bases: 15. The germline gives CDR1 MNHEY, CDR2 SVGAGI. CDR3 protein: CANTSEAAGGYEQYF. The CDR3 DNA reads TGTGCCAACACCTCAGAGGCCGCAGGGGGCTACGAGCAGTACTTC.

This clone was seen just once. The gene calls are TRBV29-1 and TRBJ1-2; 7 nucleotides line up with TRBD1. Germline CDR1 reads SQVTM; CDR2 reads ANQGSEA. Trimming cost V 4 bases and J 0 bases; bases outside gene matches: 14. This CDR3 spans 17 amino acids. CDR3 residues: CSVGGRRQGRANYGYTF. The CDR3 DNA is TGCAGCGTTGGGGGAAGAAGACAGGGACGGGCTAACTATGGCTACACCTTC.

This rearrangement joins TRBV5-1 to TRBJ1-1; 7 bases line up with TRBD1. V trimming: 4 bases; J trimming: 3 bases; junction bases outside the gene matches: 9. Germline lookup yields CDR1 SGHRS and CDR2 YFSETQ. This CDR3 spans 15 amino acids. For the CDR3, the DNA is TGCGCCAGCAGCACCGAACAGGGGTCCCACACTGAAGCTTTCTTT. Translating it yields CASSTEQGSHTEAFF.

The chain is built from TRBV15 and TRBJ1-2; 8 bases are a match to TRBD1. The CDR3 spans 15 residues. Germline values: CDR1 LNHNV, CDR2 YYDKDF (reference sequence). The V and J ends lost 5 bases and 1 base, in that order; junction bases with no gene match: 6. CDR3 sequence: CATSRTGQVNYGYTF. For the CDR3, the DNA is TGTGCCACCAGCCGGACGGGACAGGTTAACTATGGCTACACCTTC. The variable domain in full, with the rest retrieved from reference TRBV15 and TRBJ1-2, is DAMVIQNPRYQVTQFGKPVTLSCSQTLNHNVMYWYQQKSSQAPKLLFHYYDKDFNNEADTPDNFQSRRPNTSFCFLDIRSPGLGDTAMYLCATSRTGQVNYGYTFGSGTRLTVV.

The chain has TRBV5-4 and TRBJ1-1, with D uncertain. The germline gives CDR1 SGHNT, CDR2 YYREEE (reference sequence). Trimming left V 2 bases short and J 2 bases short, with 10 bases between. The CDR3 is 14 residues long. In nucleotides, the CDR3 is TGTGCCAGCAGCTTTCGGGCTGCTAACACTGAAGCTTTCTTT. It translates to CASSFRAANTEAFF. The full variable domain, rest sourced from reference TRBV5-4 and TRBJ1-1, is ETGVTQSPTHLIKTRGQQVTLRCSSQSGHNTVSWYQQALGQGPQFIFQYYREEENGRGNFPPRFSGLQFPNYSSELNVNALELDDSALYLCASSFRAANTEAFFGQGTRLTVV.

CDR3 in amino acids: CASSLVTTDTQYF. The CDR3 region has the DNA TGTGCCAGCAGCTTGGTGACCACAGATACGCAGTATTTT. The J gene is TRBJ2-3, the V gene TRBV5-6; unclear D gene. Germline V lookup: CDR1 SGHDT, CDR2 YYEEEE. V dropped 0 bases and J dropped 2 bases, with 4 bases sitting between them. CDR3 length equals 13 residues.